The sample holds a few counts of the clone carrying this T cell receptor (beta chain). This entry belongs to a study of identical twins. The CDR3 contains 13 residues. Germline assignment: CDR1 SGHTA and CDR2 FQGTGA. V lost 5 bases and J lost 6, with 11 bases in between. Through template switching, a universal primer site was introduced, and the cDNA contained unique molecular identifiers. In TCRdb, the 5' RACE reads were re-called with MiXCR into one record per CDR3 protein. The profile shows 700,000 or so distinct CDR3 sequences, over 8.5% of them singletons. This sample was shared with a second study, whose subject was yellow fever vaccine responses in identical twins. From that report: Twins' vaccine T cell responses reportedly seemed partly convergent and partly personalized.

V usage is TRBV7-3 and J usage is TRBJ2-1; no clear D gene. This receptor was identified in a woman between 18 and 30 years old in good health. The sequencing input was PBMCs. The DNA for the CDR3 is TGTGCCAGCAGCCCCTTTATATCCAATGAGCAGTTCTTC. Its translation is CASSPFISNEQFF.